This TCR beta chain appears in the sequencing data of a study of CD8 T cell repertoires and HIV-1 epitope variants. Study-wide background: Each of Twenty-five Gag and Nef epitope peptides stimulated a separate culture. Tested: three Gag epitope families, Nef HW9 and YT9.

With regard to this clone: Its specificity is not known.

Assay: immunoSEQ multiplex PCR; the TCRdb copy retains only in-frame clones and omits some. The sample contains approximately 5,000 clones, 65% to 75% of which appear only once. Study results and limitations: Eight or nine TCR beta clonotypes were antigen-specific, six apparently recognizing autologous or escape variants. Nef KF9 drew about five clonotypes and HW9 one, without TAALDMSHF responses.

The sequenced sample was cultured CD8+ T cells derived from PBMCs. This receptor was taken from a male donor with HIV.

CDR3 amino acids: CAWNPMGGLTGEQYF. The CDR3 DNA follows: TGTGCCTGGAACCCTATGGGAGGGTTAACGGGAGAGCAGTACTTC. The chain couples TRBV30 to TRBJ2-7; 7 bases line up with TRBD2. Trimming at V came to 4 bases and at J to 7 bases, leaving 16 bases not matched to a gene. The germline gives CDR1 GTSNPN, CDR2 SVGIG (reference sequence). This CDR3 has 15 residues.